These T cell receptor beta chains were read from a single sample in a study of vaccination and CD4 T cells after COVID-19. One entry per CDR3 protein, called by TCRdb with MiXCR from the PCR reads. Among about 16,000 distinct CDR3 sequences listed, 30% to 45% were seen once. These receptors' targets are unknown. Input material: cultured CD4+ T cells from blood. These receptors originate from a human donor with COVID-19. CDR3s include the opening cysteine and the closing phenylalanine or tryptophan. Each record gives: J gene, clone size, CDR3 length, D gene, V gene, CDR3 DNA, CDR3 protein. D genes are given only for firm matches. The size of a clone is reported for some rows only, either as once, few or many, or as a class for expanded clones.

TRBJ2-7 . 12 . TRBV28 TGTGCCAGCAGTCTCCCTCTCTACGAGCAGTACTTC CASSLPLYEQYF
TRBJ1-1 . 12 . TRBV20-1 TGCAGTGCACAATCCGGGAGAACTGAAGCTTTCTTT CSAQSGRTEAFF
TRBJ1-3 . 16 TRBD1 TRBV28 TGTGCCAGCAGCCTGCCGCAGGGGGATGTAGGAAACACCATATATTTT CASSLPQGDVGNTIYF
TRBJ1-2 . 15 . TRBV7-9 TGTGCCAGCAGCCCCAATCTTAGGGAGCTAGGTGGCTACACCTTC CASSPNLRELGGYTF
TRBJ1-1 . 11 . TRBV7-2 TGTGCCAGCAGCCCCTACACTGAAGCTTTCTTT CASSPYTEAFF
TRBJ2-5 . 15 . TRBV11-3 TGTGCCAGCAGCTTAGGACCGGGGGCAGGAGAGACCCAGTACTTC CASSLGPGAGETQYF
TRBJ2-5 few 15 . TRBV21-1 TGTGCCACCCCACCGGGACTGGGAACATCAGAGACCCAGTACTTC CATPPGLGTSETQYF
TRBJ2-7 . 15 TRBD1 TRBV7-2 TGTGCCAGCAGCTCGGGCGGGACAGGGTCCTACGAGCAGTACTTC CASSSGGTGSYEQYF
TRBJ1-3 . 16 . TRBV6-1 TGTGCCAGCAGTGAAGCCCGGGCGGCTGCTGGAAACACCATATATTTT CASSEARAAAGNTIYF
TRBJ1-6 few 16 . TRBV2 TGTGCCAGCAGTGAATGGGCAGACACACTTAATTCACCCCTCCACTTT CASSEWADTLNSPLHF
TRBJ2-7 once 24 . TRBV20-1 . CSAPSQTSVYFCASSPGGAYEQYF
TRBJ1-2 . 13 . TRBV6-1 TGTGCCAGCAGCGACAGGATTAACTATGGCTGCACCTTC CASSDRINYGCTF
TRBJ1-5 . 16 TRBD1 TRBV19 TGTGCCAGTAGTCGAACCGGACAGGGGCGCGGTCAGCCCCAGCATTTT CASSRTGQGRGQPQHF
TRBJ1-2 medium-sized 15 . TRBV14 TGTGCCAGCAGCCGAATGGACAGACCTAACTATGGCTACACCTTC CASSRMDRPNYGYTF
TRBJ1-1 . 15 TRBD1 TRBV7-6 TGTGCCAGCAGCTCCAGGGGGCGACTGAACACTGAAGCTTTCTTT CASSSRGRLNTEAFF
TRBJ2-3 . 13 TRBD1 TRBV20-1 TGCAGTGCTAGACTTGGACAGGGTGATACGCAGTATTTT CSARLGQGDTQYF
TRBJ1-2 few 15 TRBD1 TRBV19 TGTGCCAGTAGTATAGTGGGACAGCTTAACTATGGCTACACCTTC CASSIVGQLNYGYTF
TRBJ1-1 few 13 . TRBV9 TGTGCCAGTCAGGGTGCGCATAACACTGAAGCTTTCTTT CASQGAHNTEAFF
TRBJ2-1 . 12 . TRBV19 TGTGCCAGTAGTAGGGACACAATGGGGCAGTTCTTC CASSRDTMGQFF
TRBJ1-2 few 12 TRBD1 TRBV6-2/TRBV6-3 TGTGCCAGCAGTAGGACAGGGGCTGGCTACACCTTC CASSRTGAGYTF
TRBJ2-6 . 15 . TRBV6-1 TGTGCCAGCAGTGTCGACAGCTCTGGGGCCAACGTCCTGACTTTC CASSVDSSGANVLTF
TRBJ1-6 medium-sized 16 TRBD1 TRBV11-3 TGTGCCAGCAGCTTAACTAGGACAGGGGGCGATTCACCCCTCCACTTT CASSLTRTGGDSPLHF
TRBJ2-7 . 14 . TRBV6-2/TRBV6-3 TGTGCCAGCAGTTACCCAACTGGGACCTACGAGCAGTACTTC CASSYPTGTYEQYF
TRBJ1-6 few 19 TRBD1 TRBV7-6 TGTGCCAGCAGCGAGAATAAATGGACAGGGAGCTCCTATAATTCACCCCTCCACTTT CASSENKWTGSSYNSPLHF
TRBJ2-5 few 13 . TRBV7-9 TGTGCCAGCAGTAGATCGGCCCAAGAGACCCAGTACTTC CASSRSAQETQYF
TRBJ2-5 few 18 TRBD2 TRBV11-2 TGTGCCAGCAGCCCCCTGGCCGGACTAGCGGGGGGGCTGGAGACCCAGTACTTC CASSPLAGLAGGLETQYF
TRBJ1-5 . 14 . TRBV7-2 TGTGCCAGCAGCTCAGACAGACACAATCAGCCCCAGCATTTT CASSSDRHNQPQHF